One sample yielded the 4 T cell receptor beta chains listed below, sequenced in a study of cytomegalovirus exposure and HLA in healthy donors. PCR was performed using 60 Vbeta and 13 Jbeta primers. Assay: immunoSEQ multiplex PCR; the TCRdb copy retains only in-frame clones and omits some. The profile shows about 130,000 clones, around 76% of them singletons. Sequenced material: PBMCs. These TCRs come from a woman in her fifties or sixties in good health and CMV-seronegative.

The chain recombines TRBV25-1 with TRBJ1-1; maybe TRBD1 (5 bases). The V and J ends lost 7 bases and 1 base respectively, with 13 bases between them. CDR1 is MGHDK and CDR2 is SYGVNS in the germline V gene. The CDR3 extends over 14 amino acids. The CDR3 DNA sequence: TGTGCCAGCACTAGGGACTCGCAGAACACTGAAGCTTTCTTT. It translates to CASTRDSQNTEAFF.

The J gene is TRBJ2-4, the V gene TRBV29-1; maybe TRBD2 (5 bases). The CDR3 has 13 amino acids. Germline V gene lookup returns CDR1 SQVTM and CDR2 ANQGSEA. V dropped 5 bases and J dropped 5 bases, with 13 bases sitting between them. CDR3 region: CSVSGDSENIQYF. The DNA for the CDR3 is TGCAGCGTTAGCGGAGATTCGGAAAACATTCAGTACTTC.

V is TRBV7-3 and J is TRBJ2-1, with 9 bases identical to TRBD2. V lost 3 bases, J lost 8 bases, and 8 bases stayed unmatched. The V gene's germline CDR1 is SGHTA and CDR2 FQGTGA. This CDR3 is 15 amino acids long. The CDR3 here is CASSLGGRASYEQFF. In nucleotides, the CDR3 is TGTGCCAGCAGCTTGGGCGGGAGGGCCAGTTATGAGCAGTTCTTC.

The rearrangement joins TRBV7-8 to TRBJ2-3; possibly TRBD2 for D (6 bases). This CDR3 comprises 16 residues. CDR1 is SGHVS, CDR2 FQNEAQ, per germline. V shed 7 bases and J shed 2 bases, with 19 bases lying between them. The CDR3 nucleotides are TGTGCCAGCATGACTTGGGCGGGGCCTAACACAGATACGCAGTATTTT. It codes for CASMTWAGPNTDTQYF.